This TCR beta chain was identified in a study of CD4 T cells in relation to SARS-CoV-2 and coronaviruses. Study in general: Shared crossreactive spike epitopes were mapped to their HLA restriction.

TCRdb's table, derived via immunoSEQ multiplex PCR, lists solely in-frame clones and lacks some. The sample shows around 25,000 clones, 77% of them seen only once. The unexposed donors gave CD4+ T cells in about 2011-2018, prior to COVID-19. After about 10 days of culture, CD4+ T cells were isolated. Testing used SARS-CoV-2 S/N and four cold-coronavirus spikes on unexposed-donor CD4+ T cells, cells permitting. Worth noting for this clone: Its target is not known.

The V and J ends lost 0 bases and 9 bases respectively, with 11 bases between them. CDR3 length: 13 amino acids. Germline V gene sequence: CDR1 LNHDA, CDR2 SQIVND (reference sequence). This clonotype was obtained from a human donor in good health. Material for sequencing was CD4+ T cells from PBMCs, cultured in vitro. The chain joins TRBV19 to TRBJ1-1, with D perhaps matching TRBD1 (6 bases). The CDR3 coding sequence is TGTGCCAGTAGTATAGACATTGACAGGCAAGCTTTCTTT. This encodes CASSIDIDRQAFF.